These T cell receptor beta chains were read from a single sample in a study of T cell clusters in autoimmune cytopenias. TCRdb re-called the multiplex PCR reads and shows each CDR3 protein once, DNA omitted. The table lists 6,500 to 8,000 distinct CDR3 sequences, with roughly 3.6% in the top ten. The sample was peripheral blood. The receptors derive from a human donor with an autoimmune cytopenia or autoimmune hepatitis (not recorded which). Both conserved end residues are part of each CDR3. Fields, in order: CDR3 protein, clone size, J gene, V gene. Expanded clones are given a class, and other clones once, few, many or no size at all.

cdr3_aa: CSARADTPEAFF
clone_size: -
j_call: TRBJ1-1
v_call: TRBV20-1

cdr3_aa: CAWSRTGGMNIQYF
clone_size: -
j_call: TRBJ2-4
v_call: TRBV30

cdr3_aa: CASRERGGPDTQYF
clone_size: -
j_call: TRBJ2-3
v_call: TRBV6-6

cdr3_aa: CASSLARVYEQYF
clone_size: -
j_call: TRBJ2-7
v_call: TRBV5-6

cdr3_aa: CASSLAGSKETQYF
clone_size: medium-sized
j_call: TRBJ2-5
v_call: TRBV12-3/TRBV12-4

cdr3_aa: CASSLGAGAGGYTF
clone_size: -
j_call: TRBJ1-2
v_call: TRBV5-4

cdr3_aa: CSVENPQGGDYEQYF
clone_size: medium-sized
j_call: TRBJ2-7
v_call: TRBV29-1

cdr3_aa: CAWEPGTGGAAGELFF
clone_size: medium-sized
j_call: TRBJ2-2
v_call: TRBV30

cdr3_aa: CASSQGDWTEAFF
clone_size: -
j_call: TRBJ1-1
v_call: TRBV19

cdr3_aa: CASSYSTGAPTDTQYF
clone_size: -
j_call: TRBJ2-3
v_call: TRBV6-5

cdr3_aa: CASTGLAGATTDTQYF
clone_size: medium-sized
j_call: TRBJ2-3
v_call: TRBV19

cdr3_aa: CASSYRGEGPETQYF
clone_size: medium-sized
j_call: TRBJ2-5
v_call: TRBV19

cdr3_aa: CSAQKRPQAGYEQYF
clone_size: -
j_call: TRBJ2-7
v_call: TRBV20-1

cdr3_aa: CATSRDRPYEQYF
clone_size: medium-sized
j_call: TRBJ2-7
v_call: TRBV15

cdr3_aa: CASSQSKRGGADTQYF
clone_size: medium-sized
j_call: TRBJ2-3
v_call: TRBV19

cdr3_aa: CASSSTGNEQYF
clone_size: medium-sized
j_call: TRBJ2-7
v_call: TRBV18

cdr3_aa: CASSRGQGGHGYTF
clone_size: medium-sized
j_call: TRBJ1-2
v_call: TRBV6-5

cdr3_aa: CASSLGGGPGTSAYF
clone_size: -
j_call: TRBJ2-3
v_call: TRBV7-6

cdr3_aa: CASSFKDSYEQYF
clone_size: medium-sized
j_call: TRBJ2-7
v_call: TRBV13

cdr3_aa: CSVAGLAQSTETQYF
clone_size: medium-sized
j_call: TRBJ2-5
v_call: TRBV29-1

cdr3_aa: CASSVRLLEETQYF
clone_size: medium-sized
j_call: TRBJ2-5
v_call: TRBV19

cdr3_aa: CASGPGEPGELFF
clone_size: medium-sized
j_call: TRBJ2-2
v_call: TRBV27

cdr3_aa: CASSLGGSRGNEQFF
clone_size: -
j_call: TRBJ2-1
v_call: TRBV7-6

cdr3_aa: CATSRGGQGSYEQYF
clone_size: medium-sized
j_call: TRBJ2-7
v_call: TRBV15